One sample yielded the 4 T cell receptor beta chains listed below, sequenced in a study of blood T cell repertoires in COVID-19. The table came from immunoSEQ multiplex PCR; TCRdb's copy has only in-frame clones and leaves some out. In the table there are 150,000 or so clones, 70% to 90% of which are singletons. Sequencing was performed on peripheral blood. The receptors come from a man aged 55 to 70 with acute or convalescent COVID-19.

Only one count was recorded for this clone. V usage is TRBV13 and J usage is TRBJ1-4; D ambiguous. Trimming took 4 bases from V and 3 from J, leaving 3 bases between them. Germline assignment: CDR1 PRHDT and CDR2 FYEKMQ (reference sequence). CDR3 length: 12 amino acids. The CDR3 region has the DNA TGTGCCAGCAGCTCTTCTAATGAAAAACTGTTTTTT. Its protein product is CASSSSNEKLFF. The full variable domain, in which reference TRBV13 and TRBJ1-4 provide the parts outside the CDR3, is AAGVIQSPRHLIKEKRETATLKCYPIPRHDTVYWYQQGPGQDPQFLISFYEKMQSDKGSIPDRFSAQQFSDYHSELNMSSLELGDSALYFCASSSSNEKLFFGSGTQLSVL.

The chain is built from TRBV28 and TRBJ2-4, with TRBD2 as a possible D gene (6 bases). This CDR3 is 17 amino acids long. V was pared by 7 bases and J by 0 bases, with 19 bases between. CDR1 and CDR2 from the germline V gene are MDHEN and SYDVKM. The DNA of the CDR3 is TGTGCCAGCACCCTCACCGAGCGGGCCCTAGCCAAAAACATTCAGTACTTC. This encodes CASTLTERALAKNIQYF.

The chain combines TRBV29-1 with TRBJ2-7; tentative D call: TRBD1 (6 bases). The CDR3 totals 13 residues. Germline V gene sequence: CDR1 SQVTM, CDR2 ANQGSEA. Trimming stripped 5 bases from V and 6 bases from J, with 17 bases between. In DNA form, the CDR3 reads TGCAGCGTTTCCGAGGACAGTGTGTCCGAGCAGTACTTC. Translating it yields CSVSEDSVSEQYF.

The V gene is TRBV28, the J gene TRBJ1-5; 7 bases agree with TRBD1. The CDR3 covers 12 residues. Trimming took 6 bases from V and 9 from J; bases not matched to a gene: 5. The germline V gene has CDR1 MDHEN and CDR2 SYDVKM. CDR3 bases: TGTGCCAGCAGCACAGGGGAACGGCCCCAGCATTTT. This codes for CASSTGERPQHF. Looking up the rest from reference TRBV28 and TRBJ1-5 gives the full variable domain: DVKVTQSSRYLVKRTGEKVFLECVQDMDHENMFWYRQDPGLGLRLIYFSYDVKMKEKGDIPEGYSVSREKKERFSLILESASTNQTSMYLCASSTGERPQHFGDGTRLSIL.